The rows below give T cell receptor beta chains drawn from one sample of a study of T cell changes during pregnancy in multiple sclerosis. Clones were sequenced by immunoSEQ multiplex PCR, and TCRdb holds only the in-frame ones, with some missing. The sample holds 55,000 to 70,000 clones, roughly nine tenths seen once. Material: peripheral blood, obtained in the first trimester of pregnancy. Receptors originate from a female donor in good health, enrolled as a control in a pregnancy study. CDR3s include the opening cysteine and the closing phenylalanine or tryptophan. D genes are given only for firm matches. Clone size is given for some rows only: seen once, a few or many times, or a class if the clone is expanded.

TRBJ1-4 - - TRBV19 CASSIVRRGEKLFF TGTGCCAGTAGTATAGTGAGACGCGGAGAAAAACTGTTTTTT
TRBJ1-2 - - TRBV4-2 CASSQVAGGSGYTF TGTGCCAGCAGCCAAGTGGCGGGGGGCAGTGGCTACACCTTC
TRBJ1-5 TRBD1 - TRBV19 CASSWGTGDNQPQHF TGTGCCAGTAGTTGGGGGACAGGAGACAATCAGCCCCAGCATTTT
TRBJ1-1 - - TRBV19 CASRIQGWNTEAFF TGTGCCAGTAGGATACAGGGTTGGAACACTGAAGCTTTCTTT
TRBJ2-1 TRBD2 - TRBV4-2 CASSYNSGRVNEQFF TGTGCCAGCAGCTACAACAGCGGGAGGGTTAATGAGCAGTTCTTC
TRBJ1-2 - - TRBV9 CASSAQKSGYTF TGTGCCAGCAGCGCCCAGAAATCTGGCTACACCTTC
TRBJ1-3 TRBD1 - TRBV27 CASSLRPGGPSSQENTIYF TGTGCCAGCAGTTTAAGGCCAGGGGGGCCGTCGTCCCAAGAAAACACCATATATTTT
TRBJ2-1 - - TRBV29-1 CSVEAPYNEQFF TGCAGCGTTGAAGCCCCATACAATGAGCAGTTCTTC
TRBJ1-1 TRBD1 - TRBV7-8 CASSLGQGASWGEAFF TGTGCCAGCAGCTTAGGACAGGGGGCCAGTTGGGGTGAAGCTTTCTTT
TRBJ2-5 TRBD2 - TRBV7-3 CASSQGLAGETQYF TGTGCCAGCAGCCAGGGACTAGCCGGAGAGACCCAGTACTTC
TRBJ2-1 TRBD1 - TRBV28 CASRRGQSSYNEQFF TGTGCCAGCAGAAGGGGACAGAGCTCCTACAATGAGCAGTTCTTC
TRBJ1-1 - - TRBV12-5 CASGSSSYRNNTEAFF TGTGCTAGTGGTTCCTCAAGTTACAGGAATAACACTGAAGCTTTCTTT
TRBJ1-4 - - TRBV6-1 CASREDSYEKLFF TGTGCCAGCAGGGAGGACAGCTATGAAAAACTGTTTTTT
TRBJ1-2 - once TRBV28 CASRDATGAYGYTF TGTGCCAGCAGGGATGCGACAGGCGCCTATGGCTACACCTTC
TRBJ1-4 - - TRBV7-9 CASSLDEGGGWDEKLFF TGTGCCAGCAGCTTAGATGAAGGGGGGGGCTGGGATGAAAAACTGTTTTTT
TRBJ1-2 TRBD1 - TRBV14 CASSSGQNYGYTF TGTGCCAGCAGCTCGGGACAGAATTATGGCTACACCTTC
TRBJ2-6 - once TRBV18 CASSPPSGVPSGANVLTF TGTGCCAGCTCACCACCATCGGGGGTCCCCTCTGGGGCCAACGTCCTGACTTTC
TRBJ1-1 - - TRBV5-1 CASSLQGTMNTEAFF TGCGCCAGCAGCTTGCAGGGTACGATGAACACTGAAGCTTTCTTT
TRBJ2-1 - - TRBV7-9 CASSSWTDNEQFF TGTGCCAGCAGCTCCTGGACAGACAATGAGCAGTTCTTC
TRBJ2-3 TRBD1 - TRBV5-1 CASMTGGRTDTQYF TGCGCCAGCATGACAGGGGGCAGGACAGATACGCAGTATTTT
TRBJ2-2 - - TRBV6-5 CASRKQGGRTGELFF TGTGCCAGCAGAAAACAGGGAGGGCGAACCGGGGAGCTGTTTTTT
TRBJ2-3 - - TRBV6-5 CASARRGYRTDTQYF TGTGCCAGCGCACGCAGGGGATACCGCACAGATACGCAGTATTTT
TRBJ1-4 - - TRBV5-5 CASTPVYGQANEKLFF TGTGCCAGTACCCCCGTATACGGACAAGCTAATGAAAAACTGTTTTTT
TRBJ1-2 TRBD1 once TRBV12-5 CASGGAGTGGFTNYGYTF TGTGCTAGTGGCGGGGCCGGGACAGGGGGTTTTACTAACTATGGCTACACCTTC
TRBJ2-2 TRBD2 - TRBV5-3 CARSWGLAGGTVNDGELFF TGTGCCAGAAGCTGGGGACTAGCGGGAGGAACCGTAAATGACGGGGAGCTGTTTTTT
TRBJ2-5 TRBD2 - TRBV14 CASSQFLAGAETQYF TGTGCCAGCAGCCAATTCCTAGCGGGAGCAGAGACCCAGTACTTC
TRBJ1-1 - - TRBV5-1 CASSASGVGREGQAFF TGCGCCAGCAGCGCCAGCGGAGTCGGGCGAGAAGGACAAGCTTTCTTT
TRBJ2-5 TRBD1 - TRBV23-1 CASSLAGGQETQYF TGCGCCAGCAGTCTGGCAGGGGGCCAAGAGACCCAGTACTTC
TRBJ1-2 TRBD1 - TRBV28 CASSLTGENYGYTF TGTGCCAGCAGTTTGACAGGGGAAAACTATGGCTACACCTTC
TRBJ1-1 TRBD1 once TRBV30 CAWSPTGLDTEAFF TGTGCCTGGAGTCCGACAGGGCTGGACACTGAAGCTTTCTTT
TRBJ1-1 - - TRBV4-1 CASSQETAGPGEGGTEAFF TGCGCCAGCAGCCAAGAAACGGCGGGCCCGGGGGAGGGGGGTACTGAAGCTTTCTTT
TRBJ2-3 TRBD1 - TRBV5-4 CASSIRFGTGGIDTQYF TGTGCCAGCAGCATCAGATTCGGGACAGGGGGCATAGATACGCAGTATTTT
TRBJ1-5 - - TRBV27 CASSPAGQNQPQHF TGTGCCAGCAGTCCGGCCGGACAGAATCAGCCCCAGCATTTT
TRBJ1-3 - - TRBV21-1 CASSGQNRAGEGNTIYF TGTGCCAGCAGCGGGCAGAACAGGGCCGGGGAAGGAAACACCATATATTTT
TRBJ2-3 - - TRBV7-9 CASKSSSPDTQYF TGTGCCAGCAAGAGTAGCTCCCCAGATACGCAGTATTTT
TRBJ2-5 TRBD1 - TRBV28 CASSSNRGPARTQYF TGTGCCAGCAGCTCAAACAGGGGTCCCGCGCGCACCCAGTACTTC
TRBJ2-1 - - TRBV11-2 CASSFRYEQFF TGTGCCAGCAGCTTTAGATATGAGCAGTTCTTC
TRBJ1-1 TRBD1 - TRBV6-6 CASRLQGRTEAFF TGTGCCAGCAGATTACAGGGGAGGACTGAAGCTTTCTTT
TRBJ2-3 TRBD2 - TRBV27 CASSLPAGGSVDTQYF TGTGCCAGCAGTTTACCAGCGGGAGGGTCGGTAGATACGCAGTATTTT
TRBJ1-2 - - TRBV30 CAWTRLSGVNYGYAF TGTGCCTGGACACGATTATCTGGAGTCAACTATGGCTACGCCTTC
TRBJ2-7 TRBD1 - TRBV18 CASSPAGGTYEQYF TGTGCCAGCTCACCGGCAGGGGGCACCTACGAGCAGTACTTC
TRBJ1-2 - - TRBV5-1 CASSLQRERYGYTF TGCGCCAGCAGCTTGCAGAGGGAGAGGTATGGCTACACCTTC
TRBJ2-5 TRBD2 - TRBV7-6 CASSDRLAGEQETQYF TGTGCCAGCAGCGACAGACTAGCGGGGGAACAAGAGACCCAGTACTTC
TRBJ2-1 TRBD1 - TRBV2 CASSRDRDNEQFF TGTGCCAGCAGCCGGGACAGGGATAATGAGCAGTTCTTC
TRBJ1-5 - - TRBV12-5 CASVPGQPNQPQHF TGTGCTAGTGTTCCAGGACAGCCCAATCAGCCCCAGCATTTT
TRBJ2-5 TRBD1 - TRBV19 CASSTYRGQLETQYF TGTGCCAGTAGTACATACAGGGGGCAGTTAGAGACCCAGTACTTC
TRBJ1-2 - - TRBV9 CASSPTKQGFIGYTF TGTGCCAGCAGCCCGACAAAACAGGGATTTATCGGCTACACCTTC
TRBJ2-7 TRBD2 once TRBV19 CASSPSGESSYEQYF TGTGCCAGTAGTCCAAGCGGGGAGAGCTCCTACGAGCAGTACTTC
TRBJ2-4 TRBD2 - TRBV7-3 CASSYGGAGKNIQYF TGTGCCAGCAGCTACGGGGGGGCCGGCAAAAACATTCAGTACTTC
TRBJ2-5 TRBD1 - TRBV7-8 CASSWTGTQFQETQYF TGTGCCAGCAGCTGGACAGGGACCCAATTCCAAGAGACCCAGTACTTC
TRBJ2-7 TRBD2 - TRBV10-3 CAISESKSSGRYGYEQYF TGTGCCATCAGTGAGTCGAAGAGTAGCGGGAGGTACGGCTACGAGCAGTACTTC
TRBJ1-4 - - TRBV4-2 CASSLRRPGSGTSHEKLFF TGTGCCAGCAGCTTACGGCGACCGGGGTCTGGTACAAGTCATGAAAAACTGTTTTTT
TRBJ1-3 - - TRBV6-1 CASRPGRAGNTIYF TGTGCCAGCCGTCCGGGAAGGGCTGGAAACACCATATATTTT
TRBJ2-5 - - TRBV29-1 CSVEKQGGETQYF TGCAGCGTTGAGAAACAGGGAGGGGAGACCCAGTACTTC
TRBJ2-5 TRBD2 - TRBV28 CASSLLRLAGDTETQYF TGTGCCAGCAGTTTACTAAGGCTAGCGGGAGATACGGAGACCCAGTACTTC